This TCR beta chain derives from a study of yellow fever vaccine responses in identical twins. This clonotype is a singleton in its sample. The antigen remains undetermined. V gave up 6 bases and J gave up 4 bases, with 13 bases separating them. The germline CDR1 and CDR2 sequences are MNHNS and SASEGT. The CDR3 has 14 residues. Each CDR3 protein is one row after TCRdb ran MiXCR on the RT-PCR reads. Of about 23,000 distinct CDR3 sequences in the sample, over 70% were seen once. Study findings and constraints: Reported findings indicate that twins' vaccine T cell responses seemed partially convergent, partially personalized.

This receptor was identified in a woman under 30 who received the yellow fever vaccine. Sequencing used T cells from blood (PBMCs), unsorted or a sorted subset (not recorded which), obtained before or after yellow fever vaccination (not recorded which). V usage is TRBV6-1 and J usage is TRBJ1-5; D remains unclear. Here the CDR3 reads CASRGSERNQPQHF. In DNA, the CDR3 is TGTGCCAGCAGGGGGTCGGAGCGTAATCAGCCCCAGCATTTT.